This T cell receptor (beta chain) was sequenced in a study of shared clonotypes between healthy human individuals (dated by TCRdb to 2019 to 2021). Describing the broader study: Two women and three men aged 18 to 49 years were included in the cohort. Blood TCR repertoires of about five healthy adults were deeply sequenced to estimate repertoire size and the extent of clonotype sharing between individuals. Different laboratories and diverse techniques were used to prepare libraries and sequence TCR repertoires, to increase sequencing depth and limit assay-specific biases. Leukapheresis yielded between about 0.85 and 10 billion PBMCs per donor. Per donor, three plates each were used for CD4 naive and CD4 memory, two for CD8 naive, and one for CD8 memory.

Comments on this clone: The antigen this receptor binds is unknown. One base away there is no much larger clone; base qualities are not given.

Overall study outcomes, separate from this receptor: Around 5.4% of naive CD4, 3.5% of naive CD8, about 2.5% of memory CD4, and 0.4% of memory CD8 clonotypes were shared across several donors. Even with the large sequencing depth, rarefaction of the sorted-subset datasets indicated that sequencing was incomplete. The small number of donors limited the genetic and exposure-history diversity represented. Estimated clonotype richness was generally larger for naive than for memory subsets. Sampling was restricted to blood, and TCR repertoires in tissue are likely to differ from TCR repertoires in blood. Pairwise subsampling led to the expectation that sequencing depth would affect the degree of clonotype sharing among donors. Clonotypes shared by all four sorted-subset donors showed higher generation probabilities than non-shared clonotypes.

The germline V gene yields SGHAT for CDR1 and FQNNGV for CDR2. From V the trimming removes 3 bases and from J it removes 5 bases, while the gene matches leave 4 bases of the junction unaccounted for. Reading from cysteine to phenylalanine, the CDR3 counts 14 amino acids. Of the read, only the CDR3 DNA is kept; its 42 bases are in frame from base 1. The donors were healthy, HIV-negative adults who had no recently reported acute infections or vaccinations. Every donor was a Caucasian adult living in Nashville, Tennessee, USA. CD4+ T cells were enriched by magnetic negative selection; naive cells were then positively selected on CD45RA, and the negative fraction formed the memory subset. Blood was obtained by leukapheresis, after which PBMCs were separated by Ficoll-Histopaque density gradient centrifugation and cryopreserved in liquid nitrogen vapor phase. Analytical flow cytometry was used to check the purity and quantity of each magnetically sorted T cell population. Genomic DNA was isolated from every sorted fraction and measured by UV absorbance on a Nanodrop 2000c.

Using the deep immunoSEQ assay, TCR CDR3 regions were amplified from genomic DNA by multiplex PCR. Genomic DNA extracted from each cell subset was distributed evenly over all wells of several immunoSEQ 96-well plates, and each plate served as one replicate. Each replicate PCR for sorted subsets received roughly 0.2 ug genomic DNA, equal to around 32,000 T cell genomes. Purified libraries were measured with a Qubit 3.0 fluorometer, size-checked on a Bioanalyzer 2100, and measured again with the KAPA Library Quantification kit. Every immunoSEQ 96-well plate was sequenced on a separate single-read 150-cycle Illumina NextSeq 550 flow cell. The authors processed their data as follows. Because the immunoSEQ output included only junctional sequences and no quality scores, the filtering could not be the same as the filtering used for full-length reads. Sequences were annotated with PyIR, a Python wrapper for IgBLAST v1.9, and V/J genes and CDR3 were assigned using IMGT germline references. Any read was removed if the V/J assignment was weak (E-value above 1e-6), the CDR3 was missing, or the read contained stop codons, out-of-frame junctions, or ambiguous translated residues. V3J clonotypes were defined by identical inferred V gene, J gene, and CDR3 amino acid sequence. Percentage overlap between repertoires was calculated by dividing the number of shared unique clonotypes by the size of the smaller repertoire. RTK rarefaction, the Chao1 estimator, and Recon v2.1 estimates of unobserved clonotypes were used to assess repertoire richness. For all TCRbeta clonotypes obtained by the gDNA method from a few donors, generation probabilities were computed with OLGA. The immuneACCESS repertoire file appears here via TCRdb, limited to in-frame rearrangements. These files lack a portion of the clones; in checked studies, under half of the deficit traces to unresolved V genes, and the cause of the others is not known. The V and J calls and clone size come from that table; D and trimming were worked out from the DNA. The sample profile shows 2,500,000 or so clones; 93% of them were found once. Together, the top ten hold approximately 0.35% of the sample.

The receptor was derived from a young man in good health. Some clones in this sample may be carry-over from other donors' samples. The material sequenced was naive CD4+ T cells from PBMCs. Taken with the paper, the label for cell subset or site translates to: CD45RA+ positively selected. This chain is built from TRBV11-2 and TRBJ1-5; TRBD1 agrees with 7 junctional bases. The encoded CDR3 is CASSLGDSYQPQHF. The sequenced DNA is TGTGCCAGCAGCTTGGGGGACAGTTATCAGCCCCAGCATTTT.